This T cell receptor (beta chain) was found in a study of cytomegalovirus exposure and HLA in healthy donors. Overall study findings and caveats: Most TCR sequences showed up rarely, but some public TCRs showed up in many donors.

Worth noting for this clone: Its antigen is unknown.

Both 60 Vbeta primers and 13 Jbeta primers went into the PCR. The protocol was immunoSEQ multiplex PCR, while the TCRdb copy is restricted to in-frame clones and leaves out a portion. Of approximately 150,000 clones in the sample, approximately 72% were seen once. CDR3 length equals 15 residues. Germline lookup yields CDR1 KGHSH and CDR2 LQKENI. V shed 1 base and J 3 bases; nucleotides not matched to a gene: 6. The chain carries TRBV18 and TRBJ2-7, with 7 positions matching TRBD1. This TCR was recovered from a human donor in good health. Material: PBMCs. CDR3 sequence: CASSPLANRGYEQYF. In nucleotides, the CDR3 is TGTGCCAGCTCACCACTCGCGAACAGGGGCTACGAGCAGTACTTC.